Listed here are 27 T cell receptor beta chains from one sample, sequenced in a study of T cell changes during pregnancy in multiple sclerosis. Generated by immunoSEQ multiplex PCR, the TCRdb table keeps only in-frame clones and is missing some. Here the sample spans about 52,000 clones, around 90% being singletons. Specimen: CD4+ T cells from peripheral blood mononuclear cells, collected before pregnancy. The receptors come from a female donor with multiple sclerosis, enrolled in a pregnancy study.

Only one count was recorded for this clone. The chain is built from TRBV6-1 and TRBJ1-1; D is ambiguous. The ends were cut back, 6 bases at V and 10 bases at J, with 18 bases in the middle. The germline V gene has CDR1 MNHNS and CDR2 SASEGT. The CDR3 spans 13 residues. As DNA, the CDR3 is TGTGCCAGCAGGGTTGTCGGGTCACTGGGAGCTTTCTTT. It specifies CASRVVGSLGAFF.

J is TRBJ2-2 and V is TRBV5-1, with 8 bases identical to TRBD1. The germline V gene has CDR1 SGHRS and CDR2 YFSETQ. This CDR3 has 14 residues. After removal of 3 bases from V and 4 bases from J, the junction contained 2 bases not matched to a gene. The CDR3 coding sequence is TGCGCCAGCAGCTGGGGACAGGCCACCGGGGAGCTGTTTTTT. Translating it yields CASSWGQATGELFF.

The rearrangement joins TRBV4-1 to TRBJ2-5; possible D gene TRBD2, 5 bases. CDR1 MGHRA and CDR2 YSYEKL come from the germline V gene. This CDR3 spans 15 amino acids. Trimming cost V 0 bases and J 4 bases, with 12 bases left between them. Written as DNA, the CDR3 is TGCGCCAGCAGCCAAGATAGTTGGCGGGTAGAGACCCAGTACTTC. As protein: CASSQDSWRVETQYF.

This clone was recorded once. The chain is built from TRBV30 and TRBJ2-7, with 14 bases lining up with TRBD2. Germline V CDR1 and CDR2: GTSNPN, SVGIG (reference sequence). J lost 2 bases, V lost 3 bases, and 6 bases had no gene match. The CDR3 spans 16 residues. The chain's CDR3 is CAWREWTSGRTYEQYF. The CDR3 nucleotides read TGTGCCTGGAGAGAGTGGACTAGCGGGAGGACCTACGAGCAGTACTTC.

CDR3 sequence reads: CASSSRVSGELFF. CDR3 nucleotide sequence: TGCGCCAGCAGCTCCCGGGTTTCCGGGGAGCTGTTTTTT. The chain recombines TRBV4-1 with TRBJ2-2; D gene uncertain. CDR3 length: 13 residues. The V end lost 5 bases, the J end lost 6 bases, and 10 bases lay between the germline ends. Germline V gene lookup returns CDR1 MGHRA and CDR2 YSYEKL.

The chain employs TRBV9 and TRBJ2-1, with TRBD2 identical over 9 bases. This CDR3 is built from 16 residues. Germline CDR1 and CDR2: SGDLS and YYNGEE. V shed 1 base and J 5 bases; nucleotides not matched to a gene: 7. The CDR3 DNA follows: TGTGCCAGCAGCGTAAGGGGCGGGAGGGCCGACAATGAGCAGTTCTTC. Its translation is CASSVRGGRADNEQFF. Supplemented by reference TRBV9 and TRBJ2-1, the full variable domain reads DSGVTQTPKHLITATGQRVTLRCSPRSGDLSVYWYQQSLDQGLQFLIQYYNGEERAKGNILERFSAQQFPDLHSELNLSSLELGDSALYFCASSVRGGRADNEQFFGPGTRLTVL.

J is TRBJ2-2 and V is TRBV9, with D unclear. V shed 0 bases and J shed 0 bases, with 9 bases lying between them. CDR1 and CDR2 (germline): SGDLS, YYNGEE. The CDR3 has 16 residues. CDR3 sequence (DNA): TGTGCCAGCAGCGTAGTAGACACCGCGAACACCGGGGAGCTGTTTTTT. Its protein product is CASSVVDTANTGELFF.

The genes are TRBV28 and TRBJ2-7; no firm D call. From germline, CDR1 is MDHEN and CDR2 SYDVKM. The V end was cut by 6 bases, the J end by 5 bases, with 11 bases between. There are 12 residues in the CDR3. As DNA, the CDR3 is TGTGCCAGCAGGGTACAGTGGGACGAGCAGTACTTC. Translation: CASRVQWDEQYF.

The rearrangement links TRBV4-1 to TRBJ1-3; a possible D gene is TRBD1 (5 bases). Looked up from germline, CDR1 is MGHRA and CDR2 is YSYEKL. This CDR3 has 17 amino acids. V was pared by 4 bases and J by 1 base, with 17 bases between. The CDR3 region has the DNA TGCGCCAGCAGCCCTGGGGCCAGTAGGGCGTCTGGAAACACCATATATTTT. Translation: CASSPGASRASGNTIYF.

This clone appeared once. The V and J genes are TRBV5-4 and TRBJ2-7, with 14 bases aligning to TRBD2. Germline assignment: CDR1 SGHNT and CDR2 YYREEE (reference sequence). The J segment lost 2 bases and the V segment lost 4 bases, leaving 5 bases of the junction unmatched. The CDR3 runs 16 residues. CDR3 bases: TGTGCCAGCAGCCCGACTAGCGGGAGGGCCGCCTACGAGCAGTACTTC. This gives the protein CASSPTSGRAAYEQYF.

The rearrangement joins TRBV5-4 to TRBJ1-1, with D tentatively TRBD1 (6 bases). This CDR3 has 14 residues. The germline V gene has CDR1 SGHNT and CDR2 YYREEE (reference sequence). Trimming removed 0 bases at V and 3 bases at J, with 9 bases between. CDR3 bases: TGTGCCAGCAGCTTGGGGGGGCTGGACACTGAAGCTTTCTTT. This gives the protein CASSLGGLDTEAFF.

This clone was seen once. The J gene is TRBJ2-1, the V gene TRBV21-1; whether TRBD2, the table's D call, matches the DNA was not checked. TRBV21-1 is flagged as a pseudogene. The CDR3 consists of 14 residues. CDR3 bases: TGTGCCAGCGGGGGAGGGTTTAAAGACAATGAGCAGTTCTTC. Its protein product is CASGGGFKDNEQFF.

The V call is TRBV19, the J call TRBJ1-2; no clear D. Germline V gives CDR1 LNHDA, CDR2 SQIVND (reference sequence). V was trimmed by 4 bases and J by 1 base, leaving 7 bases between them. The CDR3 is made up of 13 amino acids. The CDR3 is CASSTLGNYGYTF. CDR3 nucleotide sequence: TGTGCCAGTAGTACCCTAGGTAACTATGGCTACACCTTC.

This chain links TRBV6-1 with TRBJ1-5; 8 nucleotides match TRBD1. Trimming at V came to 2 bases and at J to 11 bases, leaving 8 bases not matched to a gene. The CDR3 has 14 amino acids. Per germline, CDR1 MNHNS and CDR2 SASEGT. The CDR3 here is CASSETQGVLAQHF. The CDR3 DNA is TGTGCCAGCAGTGAAACACAGGGGGTTTTGGCCCAGCATTTT.

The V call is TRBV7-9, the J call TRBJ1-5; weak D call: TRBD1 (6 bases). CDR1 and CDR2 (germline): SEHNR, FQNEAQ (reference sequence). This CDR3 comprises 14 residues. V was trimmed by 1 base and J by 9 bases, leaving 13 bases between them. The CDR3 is CASSLGVGGGPQHF. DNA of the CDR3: TGTGCCAGCAGCTTAGGAGTAGGGGGTGGGCCCCAGCATTTT.

CDR3 loop: CASSLWRGTNTEAFF. CDR3 DNA sequence: TGTGCCAGCAGCTTGTGGCGGGGAACGAACACTGAAGCTTTCTTT. The chain has TRBV5-8 and TRBJ1-1; D is unresolved. The length of the CDR3 is 15 residues. CDR1 is SGHTS and CDR2 is YDEGEE in the germline V gene. V shed 1 base and J shed 1 base, with 11 bases lying between them.

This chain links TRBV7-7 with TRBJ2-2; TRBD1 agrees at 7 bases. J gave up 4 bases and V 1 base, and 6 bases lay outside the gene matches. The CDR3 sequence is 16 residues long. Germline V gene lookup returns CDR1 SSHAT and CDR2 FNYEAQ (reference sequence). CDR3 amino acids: CASSLERQGGTGELFF. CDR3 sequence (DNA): TGTGCCAGCAGCTTAGAGCGACAGGGCGGCACCGGGGAGCTGTTTTTT.

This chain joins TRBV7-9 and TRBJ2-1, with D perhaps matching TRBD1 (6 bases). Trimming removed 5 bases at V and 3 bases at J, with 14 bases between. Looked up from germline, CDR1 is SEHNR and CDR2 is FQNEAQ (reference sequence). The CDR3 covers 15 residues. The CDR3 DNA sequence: TGTGCCAGCAGCCTACAAAACAGGGTCTACAATGAGCAGTTCTTC. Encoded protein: CASSLQNRVYNEQFF.

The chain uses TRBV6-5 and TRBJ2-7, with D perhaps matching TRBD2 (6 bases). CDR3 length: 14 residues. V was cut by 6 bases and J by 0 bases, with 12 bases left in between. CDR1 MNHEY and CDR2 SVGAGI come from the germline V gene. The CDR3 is CASSLSGSSYEQYF. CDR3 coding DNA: TGTGCCAGCAGCCTTAGCGGTAGCTCCTACGAGCAGTACTTC.

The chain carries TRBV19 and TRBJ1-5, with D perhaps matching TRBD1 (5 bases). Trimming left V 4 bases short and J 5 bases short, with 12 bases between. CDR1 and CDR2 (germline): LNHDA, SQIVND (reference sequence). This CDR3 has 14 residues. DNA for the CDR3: TGTGCCAGTAGTACGGGGGGAGGTCATCAGCCCCAGCATTTT. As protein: CASSTGGGHQPQHF.

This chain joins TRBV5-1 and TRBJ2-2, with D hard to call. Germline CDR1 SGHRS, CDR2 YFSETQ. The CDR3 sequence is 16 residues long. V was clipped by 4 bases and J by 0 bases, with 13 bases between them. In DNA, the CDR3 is TGCGCCAGCAGCCCATTGGGCCCCGCGAACACCGGGGAGCTGTTTTTT. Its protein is CASSPLGPANTGELFF.

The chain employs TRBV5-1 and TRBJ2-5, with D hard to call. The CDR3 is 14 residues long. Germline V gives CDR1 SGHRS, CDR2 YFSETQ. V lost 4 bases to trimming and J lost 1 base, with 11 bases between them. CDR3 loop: CASSPRRSQETQYF. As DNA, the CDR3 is TGCGCCAGCAGCCCCCGACGGAGCCAAGAGACCCAGTACTTC.

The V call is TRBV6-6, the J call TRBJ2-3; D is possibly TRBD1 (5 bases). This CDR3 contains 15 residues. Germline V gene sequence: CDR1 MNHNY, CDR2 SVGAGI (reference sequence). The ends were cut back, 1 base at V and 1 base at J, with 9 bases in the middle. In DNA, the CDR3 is TGTGCCAGCAGTTACTGGGCAGGGCGCACAGATACGCAGTATTTT. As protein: CASSYWAGRTDTQYF.

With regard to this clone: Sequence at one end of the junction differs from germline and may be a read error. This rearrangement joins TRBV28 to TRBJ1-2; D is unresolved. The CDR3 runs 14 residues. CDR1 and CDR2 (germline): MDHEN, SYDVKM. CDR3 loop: CASSLRARRYGYTF. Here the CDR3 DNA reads TGTGCCAGCAGTTTGCGGGCCAGGCGATATGGCTATACCTTC.

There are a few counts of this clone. The CDR3 nucleotides are TGTGCCAGTGAGTCACCGGACAGGGGGCAAGGTGGCTACACCTTC. Amino acid sequence: CASESPDRGQGGYTF. The V call is TRBV19, the J call TRBJ1-2; 11 positions agree with TRBD1. This CDR3 comprises 15 residues. The germline CDR1 and CDR2 sequences are LNHDA and SQIVND (reference sequence). V gave up 8 bases and J gave up 7 bases; unmatched junction bases: 12.

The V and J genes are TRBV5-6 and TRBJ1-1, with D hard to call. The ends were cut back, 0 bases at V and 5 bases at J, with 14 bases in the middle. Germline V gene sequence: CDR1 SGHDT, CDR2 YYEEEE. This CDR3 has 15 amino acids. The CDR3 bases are TGTGCCAGCAGCTTGGTTGGGGTCCGAGGGACTGAAGCTTTCTTT. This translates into CASSLVGVRGTEAFF. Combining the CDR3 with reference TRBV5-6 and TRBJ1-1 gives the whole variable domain DAGVTQSPTHLIKTRGQQVTLRCSPKSGHDTVSWYQQALGQGPQFIFQYYEEEERQRGNFPDRFSGHQFPNYSSELNVNALLLGDSALYLCASSLVGVRGTEAFFGQGTRLTVV.

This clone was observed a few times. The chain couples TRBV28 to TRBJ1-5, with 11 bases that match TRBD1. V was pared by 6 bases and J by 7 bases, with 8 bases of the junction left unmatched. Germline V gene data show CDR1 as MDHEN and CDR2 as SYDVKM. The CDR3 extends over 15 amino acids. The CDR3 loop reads CASSWGQGGLQPQHF. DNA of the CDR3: TGTGCCAGCAGCTGGGGACAGGGGGGATTACAGCCCCAGCATTTT.